The TCR beta chain described here comes from a study of control samples from healthy donors and cancer patients. Repertoires were generated with immunoSEQ multiplex PCR, while TCRdb's copy carries only in-frame clones and drops some. The table includes roughly 370,000 clones, 90% detected once. CDR1 is KGHSY and CDR2 is FQNENV in the germline V gene. CDR3 length: 15 amino acids. V lost 0 bases and J 0 bases, leaving 3 bases between the germline ends. The sequencing sample was made of PBMCs. This clonotype was sampled from a man aged 40-49 years with head and neck cancer. The V and J genes are TRBV16 and TRBJ2-6; D remains unclear. This chain's CDR3 is CASSQSNSGANVLTF. The CDR3 DNA reads TGTGCCAGCAGCCAATCAAACTCTGGGGCCAACGTCCTGACTTTC.